This T cell receptor beta chain comes out of a study of PD-1 blockade in classical Hodgkin lymphoma. Only in-frame clones appear in the TCRdb table, and some are missing; sequencing was by immunoSEQ multiplex PCR. The top ten clones hold roughly 2% of a sample with 30,000 to 35,000 clones, 94% of them seen once. Regarding the study as a whole: A reduction in baseline TCR diversity was reportedly seen in newly diagnosed patients relative to healthy donors.

About this clone itself: Its specificity is not known.

Time point denoted: newly diagnosed, previously untreated cHL patient sample. This clonotype originated in a human donor with classical Hodgkin lymphoma. Sequencing input: peripheral blood mononuclear cells (PBMCs).

CDR3 in amino acids: CASSSTGSTEAFF. In DNA, the CDR3 is TGTGCCAGCTCATCGACAGGGAGCACTGAAGCTTTCTTT. This chain connects TRBV18 to TRBJ1-1; 7 bases fit TRBD1. V was pared by 5 bases and J by 4 bases, with 4 bases of the junction left unmatched. This CDR3 region has 13 residues. Germline CDR1 KGHSH, CDR2 LQKENI.